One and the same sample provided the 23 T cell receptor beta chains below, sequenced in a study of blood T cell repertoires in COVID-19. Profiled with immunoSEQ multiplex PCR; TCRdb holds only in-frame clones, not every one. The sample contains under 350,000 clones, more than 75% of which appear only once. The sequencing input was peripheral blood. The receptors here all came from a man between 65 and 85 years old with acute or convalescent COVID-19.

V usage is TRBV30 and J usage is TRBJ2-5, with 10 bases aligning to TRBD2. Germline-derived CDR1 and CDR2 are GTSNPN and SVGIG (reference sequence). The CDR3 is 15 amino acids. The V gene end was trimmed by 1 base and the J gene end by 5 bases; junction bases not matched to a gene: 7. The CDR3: CAWSDQRGGQETQYF. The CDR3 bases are TGTGCCTGGAGTGACCAGCGGGGGGGCCAGGAGACCCAGTACTTC.

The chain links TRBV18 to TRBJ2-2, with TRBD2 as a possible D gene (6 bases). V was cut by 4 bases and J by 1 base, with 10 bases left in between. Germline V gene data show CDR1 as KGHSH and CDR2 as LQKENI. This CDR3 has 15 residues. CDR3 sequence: CASSLGTLNTGELFF. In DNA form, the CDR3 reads TGTGCCAGCTCACTAGGGACTCTGAACACCGGGGAGCTGTTTTTT. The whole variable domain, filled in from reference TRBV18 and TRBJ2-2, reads NAGVMQNPRHLVRRRGQEARLRCSPMKGHSHVYWYRQLPEEGLKFMVYLQKENIIDESGMPKERFSAEFPKEGPSILRIQQVVRGDSAAYFCASSLGTLNTGELFFGEGSRLTVL.

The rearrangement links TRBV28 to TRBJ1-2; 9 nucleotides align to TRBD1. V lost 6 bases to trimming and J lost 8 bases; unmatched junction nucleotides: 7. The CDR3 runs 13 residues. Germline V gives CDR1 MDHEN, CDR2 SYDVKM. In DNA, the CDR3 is TGTGCCAGCAGCCCGGGACAGGGCTGGGGCTACACCTTC. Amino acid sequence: CASSPGQGWGYTF.

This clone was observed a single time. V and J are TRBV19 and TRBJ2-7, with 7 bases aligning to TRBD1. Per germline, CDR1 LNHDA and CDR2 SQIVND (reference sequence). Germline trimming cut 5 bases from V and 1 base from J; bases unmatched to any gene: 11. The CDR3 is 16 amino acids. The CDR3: CASSQPSGTDSYEQYF. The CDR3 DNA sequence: TGTGCCAGTAGTCAACCTTCCGGGACAGATTCCTACGAGCAGTACTTC.

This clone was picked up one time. In DNA, the CDR3 is TGTGCCAGCTCGCCAGGGGGACACTACGAGCAGTACTTC. As protein: CASSPGGHYEQYF. This rearrangement joins TRBV18 to TRBJ2-7; 7 bases are a match to TRBD1. Unmatched junction bases numbered 5, after V lost 6 bases and J lost 3 bases. Looked up from germline, CDR1 is KGHSH and CDR2 is LQKENI. The CDR3 is 13 amino acids.

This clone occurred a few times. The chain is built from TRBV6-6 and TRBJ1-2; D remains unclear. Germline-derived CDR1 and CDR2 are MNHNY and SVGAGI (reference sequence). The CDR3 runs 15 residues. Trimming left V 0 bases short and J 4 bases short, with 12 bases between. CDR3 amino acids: CASSYSVGGSYGYTF. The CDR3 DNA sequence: TGTGCCAGCAGTTACTCGGTGGGAGGAAGCTATGGCTACACCTTC.

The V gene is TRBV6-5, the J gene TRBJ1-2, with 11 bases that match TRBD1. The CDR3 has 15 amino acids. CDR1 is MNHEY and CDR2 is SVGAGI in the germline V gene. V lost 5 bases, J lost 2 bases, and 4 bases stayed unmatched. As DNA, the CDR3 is TGTGCCAGCAGTCCCGGGACAGGGGGGAACTATGGCTACACCTTC. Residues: CASSPGTGGNYGYTF.

The CDR3 is CASSLSPGLAGTDTQYF. CDR3 bases: TGTGCCAGCAGCCTCTCCCCGGGACTAGCGGGCACAGATACGCAGTATTTT. This rearrangement joins TRBV4-2 to TRBJ2-3; 11 bases are a match to TRBD2. Germline V gene sequence: CDR1 LGHNA, CDR2 YNFKEQ. J gave up 1 base and V 4 bases, and 7 bases lay outside the gene matches. The CDR3 extends over 17 amino acids.

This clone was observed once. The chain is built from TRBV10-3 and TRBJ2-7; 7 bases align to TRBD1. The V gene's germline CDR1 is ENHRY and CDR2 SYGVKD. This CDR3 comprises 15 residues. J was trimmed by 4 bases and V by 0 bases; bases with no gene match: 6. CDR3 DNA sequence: TGTGCCATCAGTGAGTCCCGGGACAGAGTATACGAGCAGTACTTC. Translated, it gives CAISESRDRVYEQYF.

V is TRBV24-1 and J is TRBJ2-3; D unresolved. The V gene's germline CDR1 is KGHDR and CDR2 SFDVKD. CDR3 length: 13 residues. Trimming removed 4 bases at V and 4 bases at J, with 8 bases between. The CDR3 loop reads CATSDAVSDTQYF. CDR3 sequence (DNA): TGTGCCACCAGTGACGCGGTATCAGATACGCAGTATTTT.

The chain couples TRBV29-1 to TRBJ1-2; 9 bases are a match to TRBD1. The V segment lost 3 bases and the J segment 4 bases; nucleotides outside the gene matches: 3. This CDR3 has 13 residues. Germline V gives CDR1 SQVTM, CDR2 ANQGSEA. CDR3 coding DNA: TGCAGCGTTGAGACAGGGGGTGGCTATGGCTACACCTTC. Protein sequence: CSVETGGGYGYTF.

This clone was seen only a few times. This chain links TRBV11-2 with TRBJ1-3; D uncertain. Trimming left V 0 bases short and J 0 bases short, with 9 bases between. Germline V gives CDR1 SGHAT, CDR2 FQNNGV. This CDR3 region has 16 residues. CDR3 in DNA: TGTGCCAGCAGCTTAGAAGCCACCCACTCTGGAAACACCATATATTTT. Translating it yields CASSLEATHSGNTIYF.

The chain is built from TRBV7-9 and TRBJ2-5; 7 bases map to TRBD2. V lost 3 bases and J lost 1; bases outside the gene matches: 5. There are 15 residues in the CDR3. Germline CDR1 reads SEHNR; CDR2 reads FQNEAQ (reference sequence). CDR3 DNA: TGTGCCAGCAGCTTCGGGGGGTTATCCCAAGAGACCCAGTACTTC. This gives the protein CASSFGGLSQETQYF.

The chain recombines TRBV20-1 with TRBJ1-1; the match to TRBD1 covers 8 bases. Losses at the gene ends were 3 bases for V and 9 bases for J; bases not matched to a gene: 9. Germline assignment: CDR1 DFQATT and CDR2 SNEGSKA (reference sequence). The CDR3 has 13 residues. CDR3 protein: CSASNPGGDQAFF. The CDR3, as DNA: TGCAGTGCTAGTAATCCAGGGGGCGACCAAGCTTTCTTT.

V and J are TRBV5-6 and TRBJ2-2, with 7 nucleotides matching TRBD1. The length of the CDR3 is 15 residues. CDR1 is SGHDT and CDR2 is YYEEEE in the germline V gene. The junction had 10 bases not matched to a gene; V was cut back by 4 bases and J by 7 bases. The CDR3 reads CASSSRLQGSGELFF. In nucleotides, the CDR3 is TGTGCCAGCAGCAGTAGGCTACAGGGGAGCGGGGAGCTGTTTTTT.

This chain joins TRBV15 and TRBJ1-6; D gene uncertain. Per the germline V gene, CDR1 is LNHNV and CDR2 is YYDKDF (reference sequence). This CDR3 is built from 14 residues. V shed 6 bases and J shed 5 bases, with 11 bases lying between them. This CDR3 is CATSPSRNNSPLHF. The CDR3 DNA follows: TGTGCCACCAGTCCCTCCAGAAATAATTCACCCCTCCACTTT. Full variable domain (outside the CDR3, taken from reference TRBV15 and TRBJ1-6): DAMVIQNPRYQVTQFGKPVTLSCSQTLNHNVMYWYQQKSSQAPKLLFHYYDKDFNNEADTPDNFQSRRPNTSFCFLDIRSPGLGDTAMYLCATSPSRNNSPLHFGNGTRLTVT.

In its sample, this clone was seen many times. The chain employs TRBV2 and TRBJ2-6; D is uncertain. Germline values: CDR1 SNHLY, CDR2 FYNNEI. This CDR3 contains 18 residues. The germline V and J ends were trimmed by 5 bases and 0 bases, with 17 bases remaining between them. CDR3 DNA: TGTGCCAGCAGTTACATCCCGTGGTCTGACTCTGGGGCCAACGTCCTGACTTTC. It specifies CASSYIPWSDSGANVLTF.

This CDR3 reads CATSANRGGVTEAFF. The CDR3, as DNA: TGTGCCACCAGCGCAAACAGGGGCGGTGTCACTGAAGCTTTCTTT. V gene TRBV15 combines with J gene TRBJ1-1; 7 bases align to TRBD1. This CDR3 has 15 amino acids. Germline trimming cut 5 bases from V and 4 bases from J; bases unmatched to any gene: 10. CDR1 and CDR2 from the germline V gene are LNHNV and YYDKDF (reference sequence).

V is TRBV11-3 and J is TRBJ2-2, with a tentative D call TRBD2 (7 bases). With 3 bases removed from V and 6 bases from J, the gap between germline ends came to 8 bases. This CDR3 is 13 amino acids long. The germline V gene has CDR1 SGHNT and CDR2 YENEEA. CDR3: CASSFGGPGELFF. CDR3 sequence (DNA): TGTGCCAGCAGCTTCGGGGGGCCCGGGGAGCTGTTTTTT.

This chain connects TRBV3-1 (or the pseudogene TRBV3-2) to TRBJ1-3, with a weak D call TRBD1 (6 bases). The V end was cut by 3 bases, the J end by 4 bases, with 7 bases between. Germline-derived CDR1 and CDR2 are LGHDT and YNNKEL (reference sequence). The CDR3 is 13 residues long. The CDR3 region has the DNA TGTGCCAGCAGCCAGGGGGCAGGAAACACCATATATTTT. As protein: CASSQGAGNTIYF.

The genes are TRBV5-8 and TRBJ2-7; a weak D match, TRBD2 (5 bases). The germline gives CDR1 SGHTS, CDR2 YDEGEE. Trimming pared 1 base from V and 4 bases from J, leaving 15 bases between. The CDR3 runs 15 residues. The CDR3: CASSLTAQTGYEQYF. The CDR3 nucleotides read TGTGCCAGCAGCTTGACGGCCCAAACGGGGTACGAGCAGTACTTC.

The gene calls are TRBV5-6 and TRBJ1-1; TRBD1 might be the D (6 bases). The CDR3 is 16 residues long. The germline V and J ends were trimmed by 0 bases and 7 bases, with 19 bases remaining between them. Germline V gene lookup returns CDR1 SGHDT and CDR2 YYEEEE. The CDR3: CASSLGGRTAKLEAFF. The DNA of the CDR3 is TGTGCCAGCAGCTTGGGGGGACGGACAGCAAAACTTGAAGCTTTCTTT.

In DNA, the CDR3 is TGTGCCAGCAGCTTCTCCTGGCGGGGGGGCCGAGAGACCCAGTACTTC. Its translation is CASSFSWRGGRETQYF. The chain has TRBV5-5 and TRBJ2-5; 9 positions match TRBD2. CDR1 is SGHKS and CDR2 is YYEKEE in the germline V gene (reference sequence). The junction had 9 bases not matched to a gene; V was cut back by 2 bases and J by 4 bases. CDR3 length: 16 residues.